The table lists the clone carrying this TCR beta chain with a count of one. Here immunoSEQ multiplex PCR was the method, and the copy in TCRdb shows in-frame clones only, minus some. Of 60,000 to 95,000 clones listed, 90% are singletons. Germline CDR1 KGHSH, CDR2 LQKENI. The CDR3 totals 14 residues. V was clipped by 3 bases and J by 6 bases, with 14 bases between them. The record originates from a study of OX40 agonist ivuxolimab in advanced cancers. Across the study: Eligibility rules accepted prior anti-PD-1, anti-PD-L1 or anti-CTLA-4 therapy, and roughly 42% had some.

The V gene is TRBV18, the J gene TRBJ1-2; D perhaps matches TRBD1 (5 bases). The receptor was isolated from an adult with an advanced solid tumor such as melanoma, head and neck, liver or kidney cancer. The sample was CD4+ or CD8+ T cells sorted from blood, taken in a trial of the OX40 agonist ivuxolimab. CDR3 in DNA: TGTGCCAGCTCACCGGAGGGGCAGGCTCATGGCTACACCTTC. This gives the protein CASSPEGQAHGYTF.